The rows below give T cell receptor beta chains drawn from one sample of a study of blood T cell repertoires in COVID-19. TCRdb's copy holds only in-frame clones and misses some; the assay was immunoSEQ multiplex PCR. This table has more than 65,000 clones, about 80% appearing once. Sequenced: peripheral blood. These receptors came from a woman in her 70s with acute or convalescent COVID-19. The CDR3 runs from the conserved cysteine through the conserved F or W. A D gene is named only where the DNA matches it firmly. Clone size, where shown, is once, few, many, or a class for clones that have expanded.

d_call,v_call,j_call,clone_size,cdr3_nt,cdr3_aa
TRBD1,TRBV11-3,TRBJ2-1,.,TGTGCCAGCAGCTTAGAGGACAGGGGCTTTAATGAGCAGTTCTTC,CASSLEDRGFNEQFF
.,TRBV30,TRBJ2-3,.,TGTGCCTGGAGTTCCGGGCTAGCGTTGAATACGCAGTATTTT,CAWSSGLALNTQYF
.,TRBV2,TRBJ2-2,.,TGTGCCAGCAGTGCCGGTCAGAGAACGGCGGACACCGGGGAGCTGTTTTTT,CASSAGQRTADTGELFF
.,TRBV6-5,TRBJ1-2,.,TGTGCCAGCAGTTACGGGGCAGGCCTTACCTACACCTTC,CASSYGAGLTYTF
.,TRBV5-6,TRBJ2-1,.,TGTGCCAGCAGCTTTTTACAGGGTTACAATGAGCAGTTCTTC,CASSFLQGYNEQFF
TRBD1,TRBV18,TRBJ1-2,once,TGTGCCAGCTCACCAGGGACAGGGCAGTATGGCTACACCTTC,CASSPGTGQYGYTF
.,TRBV27,TRBJ1-1,.,TGTGCCAGCAGTTCCTCGCCCCGGACTGAAGCTTTCTTT,CASSSSPRTEAFF
.,TRBV10-3,TRBJ2-1,few,TGTGCCATCCCTCCCGGACAGCCGTACAATGAGCAGTTCTTC,CAIPPGQPYNEQFF
.,TRBV3-1/TRBV3-2,TRBJ2-3,.,TGTGCCAGCAGCCAAGATCAGGGACACCTTACAGATACGCAGTATTTT,CASSQDQGHLTDTQYF
.,TRBV5-1,TRBJ2-5,.,TGCGCCAGCAGCTTGGCGGGGGTTGAGACCCAGTACTTC,CASSLAGVETQYF
.,TRBV19,TRBJ2-7,.,TGTGCCAGTAGTATAGCGACAGGCGGCAGTCTCTACGAGCAGTACTTC,CASSIATGGSLYEQYF
TRBD1,TRBV5-6,TRBJ2-3,.,TGTGCCAGCAGCCCGACAGGGGGGCCAGATACGCAGTATTTT,CASSPTGGPDTQYF
.,TRBV5-4,TRBJ2-1,once,TGTGCCAGCAGCCAGCGCTTCACCTCGTTTTACAATGAGCAGTTCTTC,CASSQRFTSFYNEQFF
TRBD1,TRBV6-5,TRBJ1-3,.,TGTGCCAGCAGTTCGGACAGGGTTGGAAACACCATATATTTT,CASSSDRVGNTIYF
.,TRBV11-3,TRBJ2-3,once,TGTGCCAGCAGCTTAAGGGCAGCAGGGGTTAGCACAGATACGCAGTATTTT,CASSLRAAGVSTDTQYF
TRBD1,TRBV7-2,TRBJ1-2,.,TGTGCCAGCAGCTCGATTAGGACAGGGGATCTTGGCTACACCTTC,CASSSIRTGDLGYTF